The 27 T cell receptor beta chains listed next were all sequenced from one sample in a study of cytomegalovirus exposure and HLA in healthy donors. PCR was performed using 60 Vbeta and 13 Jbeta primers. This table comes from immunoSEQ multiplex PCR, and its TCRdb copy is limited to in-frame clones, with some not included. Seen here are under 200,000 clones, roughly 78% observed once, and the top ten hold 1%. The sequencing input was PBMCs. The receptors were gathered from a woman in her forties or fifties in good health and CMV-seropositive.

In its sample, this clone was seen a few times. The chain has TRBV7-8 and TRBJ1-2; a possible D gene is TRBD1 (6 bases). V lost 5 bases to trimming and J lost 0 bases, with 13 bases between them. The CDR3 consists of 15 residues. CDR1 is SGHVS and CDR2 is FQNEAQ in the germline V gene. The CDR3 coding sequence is TGTGCCAGCAGCAGCCCCAGGGGAGCTAACTATGGCTACACCTTC. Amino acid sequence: CASSSPRGANYGYTF.

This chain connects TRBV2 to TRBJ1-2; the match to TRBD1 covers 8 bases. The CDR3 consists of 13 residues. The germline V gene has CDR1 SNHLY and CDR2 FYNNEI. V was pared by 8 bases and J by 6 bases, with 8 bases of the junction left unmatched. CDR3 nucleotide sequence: TGTGCCAGCGGTGGACAGGGAGTGGATGGCTACACCTTC. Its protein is CASGGQGVDGYTF.

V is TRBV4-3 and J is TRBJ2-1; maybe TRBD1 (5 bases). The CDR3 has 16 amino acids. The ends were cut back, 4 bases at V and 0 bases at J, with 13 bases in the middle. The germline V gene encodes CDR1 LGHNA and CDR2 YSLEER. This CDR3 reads CASSRRQYPSYNEQFF. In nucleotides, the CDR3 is TGCGCCAGCAGCCGAAGACAGTACCCCTCCTACAATGAGCAGTTCTTC.

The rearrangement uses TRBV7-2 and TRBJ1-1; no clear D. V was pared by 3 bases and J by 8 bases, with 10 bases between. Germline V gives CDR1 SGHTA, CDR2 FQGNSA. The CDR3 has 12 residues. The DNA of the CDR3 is TGTGCCAGCAGCTTCAATCAGCGGGAAGCTTTCTTT. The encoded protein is CASSFNQREAFF.

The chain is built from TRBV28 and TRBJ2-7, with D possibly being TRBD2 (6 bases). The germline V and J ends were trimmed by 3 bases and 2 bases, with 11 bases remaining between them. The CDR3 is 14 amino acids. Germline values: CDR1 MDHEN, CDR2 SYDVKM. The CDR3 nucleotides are TGTGCCAGCAGTTTGGAGGGCACCCCCTACGAGCAGTACTTC. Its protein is CASSLEGTPYEQYF.

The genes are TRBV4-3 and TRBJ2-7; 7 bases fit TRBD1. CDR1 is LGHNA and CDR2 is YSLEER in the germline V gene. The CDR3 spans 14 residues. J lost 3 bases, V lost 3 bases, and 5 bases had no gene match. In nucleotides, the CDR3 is TGCGCCAGCAGCCAGCGGACAGGCGACTACGAGCAGTACTTC. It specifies CASSQRTGDYEQYF.

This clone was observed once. The CDR3 sequence is CASSDINGRDQPQHF. DNA of the CDR3: TGTGCCAGCAGTGACATCAACGGGAGGGATCAGCCCCAGCATTTT. The chain has TRBV2 and TRBJ1-5; D gene uncertain. The germline V gene has CDR1 SNHLY and CDR2 FYNNEI. The CDR3 runs to 15 residues. V was clipped by 3 bases and J by 5 bases, with 14 bases between them.

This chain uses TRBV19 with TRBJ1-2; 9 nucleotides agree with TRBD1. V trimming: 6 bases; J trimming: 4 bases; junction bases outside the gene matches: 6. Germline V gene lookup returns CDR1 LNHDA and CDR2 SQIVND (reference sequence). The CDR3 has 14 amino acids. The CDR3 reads CASSRGQGFYGYTF. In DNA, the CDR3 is TGTGCCAGTAGCAGGGGACAGGGATTCTATGGCTACACCTTC.

The CDR3 protein is CASTPLGARGPASAEAFF. The CDR3 DNA reads TGTGCCAGTACCCCCTTAGGTGCGAGGGGCCCGGCTAGCGCTGAAGCTTTCTTT. The chain joins TRBV19 to TRBJ1-1; a possible D gene is TRBD1 (5 bases). The V and J ends lost 7 bases and 6 bases respectively, with 30 bases between them. Per the germline V gene, CDR1 is LNHDA and CDR2 is SQIVND (reference sequence). The CDR3 extends over 18 amino acids.

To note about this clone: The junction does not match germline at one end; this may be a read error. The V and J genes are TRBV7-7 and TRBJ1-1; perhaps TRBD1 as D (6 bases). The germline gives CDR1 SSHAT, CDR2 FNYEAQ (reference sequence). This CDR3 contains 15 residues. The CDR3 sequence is CASSPITGSNTEAFF. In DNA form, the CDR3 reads TGTGCTAGCAGCCCTATTACAGGGTCGAACACTGAAGCTTTCTTT.

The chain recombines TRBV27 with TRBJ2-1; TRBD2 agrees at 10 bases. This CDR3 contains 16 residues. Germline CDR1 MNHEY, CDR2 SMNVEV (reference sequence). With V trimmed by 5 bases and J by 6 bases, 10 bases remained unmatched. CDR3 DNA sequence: TGTGCCAGCAGTCCGGTAGCGGGAGGACCCTTCAATGAGCAGTTCTTC. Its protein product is CASSPVAGGPFNEQFF.

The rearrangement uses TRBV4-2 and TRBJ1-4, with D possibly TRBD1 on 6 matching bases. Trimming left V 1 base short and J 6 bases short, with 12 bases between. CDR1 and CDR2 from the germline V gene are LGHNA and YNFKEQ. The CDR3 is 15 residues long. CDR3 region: CASSQAGTPDEKLFF. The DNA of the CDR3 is TGTGCCAGCAGCCAAGCCGGGACACCGGATGAAAAACTGTTTTTT.

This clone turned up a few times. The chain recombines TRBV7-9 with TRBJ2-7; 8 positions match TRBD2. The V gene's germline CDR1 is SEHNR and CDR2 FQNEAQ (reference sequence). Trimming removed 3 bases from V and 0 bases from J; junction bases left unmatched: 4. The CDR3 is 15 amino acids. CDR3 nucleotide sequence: TGTGCCAGCAGCTTGTTAGCGGGGACCTCCTACGAGCAGTACTTC. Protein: CASSLLAGTSYEQYF.

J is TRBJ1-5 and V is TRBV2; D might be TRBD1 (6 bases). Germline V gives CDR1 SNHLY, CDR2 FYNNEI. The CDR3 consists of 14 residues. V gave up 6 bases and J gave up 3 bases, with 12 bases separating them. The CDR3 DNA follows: TGTGCCAGCAGCCAACGGACAGACAATCAGCCCCAGCATTTT. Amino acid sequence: CASSQRTDNQPQHF.

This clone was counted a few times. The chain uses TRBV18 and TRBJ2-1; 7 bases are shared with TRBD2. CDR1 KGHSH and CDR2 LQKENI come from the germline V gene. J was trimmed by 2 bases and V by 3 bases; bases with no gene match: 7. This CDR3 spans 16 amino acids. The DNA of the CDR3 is TGTGCCAGCTCACCGTTTGGAAGCGGGACCTACAATGAGCAGTTCTTC. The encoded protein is CASSPFGSGTYNEQFF.

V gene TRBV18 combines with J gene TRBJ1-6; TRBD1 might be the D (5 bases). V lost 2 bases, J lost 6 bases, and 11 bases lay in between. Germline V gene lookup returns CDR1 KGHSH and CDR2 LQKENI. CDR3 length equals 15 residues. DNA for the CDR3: TGTGCCAGCTCACCAGTCCCAGGGCTTAATTCACCCCTCCACTTT. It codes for CASSPVPGLNSPLHF.

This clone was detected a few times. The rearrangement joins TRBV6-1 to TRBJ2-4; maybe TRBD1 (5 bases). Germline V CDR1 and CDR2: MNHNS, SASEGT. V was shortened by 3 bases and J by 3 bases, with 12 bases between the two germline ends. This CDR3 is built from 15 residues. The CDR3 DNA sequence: TGTGCCAGCAGTGACCCAGGGTCCGGCAAAAACATTCAGTACTTC. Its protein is CASSDPGSGKNIQYF.

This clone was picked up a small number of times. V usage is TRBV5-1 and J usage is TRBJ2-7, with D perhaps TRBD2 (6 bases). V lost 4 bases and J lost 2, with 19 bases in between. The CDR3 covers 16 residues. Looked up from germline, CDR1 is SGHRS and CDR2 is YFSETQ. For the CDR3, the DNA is TGCGCCAGCAGCCACGGCGTAGCGGTCCCTACCTACGAGCAGTACTTC. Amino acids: CASSHGVAVPTYEQYF.

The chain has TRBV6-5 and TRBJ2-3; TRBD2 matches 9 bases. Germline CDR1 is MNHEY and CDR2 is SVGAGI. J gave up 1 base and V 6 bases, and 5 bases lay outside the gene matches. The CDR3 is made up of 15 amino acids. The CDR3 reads CASRQIAGGTDTQYF. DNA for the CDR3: TGTGCCAGCAGACAAATAGCGGGGGGCACAGATACGCAGTATTTT.

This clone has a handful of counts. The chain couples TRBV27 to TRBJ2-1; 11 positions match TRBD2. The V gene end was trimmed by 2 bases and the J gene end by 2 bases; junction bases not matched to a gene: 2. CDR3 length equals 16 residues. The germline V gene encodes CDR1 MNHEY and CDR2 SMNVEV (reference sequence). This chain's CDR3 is CASSLLSGRAYNEQFF. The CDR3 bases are TGTGCCAGCAGTTTACTTAGCGGGAGGGCCTACAATGAGCAGTTCTTC.

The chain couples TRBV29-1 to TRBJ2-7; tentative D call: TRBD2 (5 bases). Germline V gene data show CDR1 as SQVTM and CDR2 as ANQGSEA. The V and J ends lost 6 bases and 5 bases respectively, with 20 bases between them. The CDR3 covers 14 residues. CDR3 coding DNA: TGCAGCGTGGTGAGCGGCGAGGGATTCCACGAGCAGTACTTC. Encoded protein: CSVVSGEGFHEQYF.

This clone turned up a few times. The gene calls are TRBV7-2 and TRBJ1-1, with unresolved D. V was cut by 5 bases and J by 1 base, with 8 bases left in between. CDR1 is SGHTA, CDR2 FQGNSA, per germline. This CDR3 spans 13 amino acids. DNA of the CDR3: TGTGCCAGCAGCAGAAACAGGAACACTGAAGCTTTCTTT. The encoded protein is CASSRNRNTEAFF.

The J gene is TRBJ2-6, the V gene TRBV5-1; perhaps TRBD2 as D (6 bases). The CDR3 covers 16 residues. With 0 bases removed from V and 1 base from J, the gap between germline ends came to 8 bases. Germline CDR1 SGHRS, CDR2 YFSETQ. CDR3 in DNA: TGCGCCAGCAGCTTGGTTCTAGCGTCTGGGGCCAACGTCCTGACTTTC. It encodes CASSLVLASGANVLTF.

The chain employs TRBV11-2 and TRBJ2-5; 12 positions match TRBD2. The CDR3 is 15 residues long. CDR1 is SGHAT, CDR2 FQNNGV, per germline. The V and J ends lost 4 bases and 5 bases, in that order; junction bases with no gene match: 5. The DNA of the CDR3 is TGTGCCAGCAGCTCATCTAGCGGGAGGGTCGAGACCCAGTACTTC. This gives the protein CASSSSSGRVETQYF. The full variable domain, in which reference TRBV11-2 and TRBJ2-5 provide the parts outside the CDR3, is EAGVAQSPRYKIIEKRQSVAFWCNPISGHATLYWYQQILGQGPKLLIQFQNNGVVDDSQLPKDRFSAERLKGVDSTLKIQPAKLEDSAVYLCASSSSSGRVETQYFGPGTRLLVL.

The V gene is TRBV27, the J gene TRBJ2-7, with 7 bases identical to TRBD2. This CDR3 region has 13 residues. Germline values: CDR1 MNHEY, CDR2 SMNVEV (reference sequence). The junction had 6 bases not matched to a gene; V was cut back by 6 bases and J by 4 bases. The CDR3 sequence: CASRIVGGYEQYF. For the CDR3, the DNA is TGTGCCAGCAGGATCGTGGGAGGGTACGAGCAGTACTTC.

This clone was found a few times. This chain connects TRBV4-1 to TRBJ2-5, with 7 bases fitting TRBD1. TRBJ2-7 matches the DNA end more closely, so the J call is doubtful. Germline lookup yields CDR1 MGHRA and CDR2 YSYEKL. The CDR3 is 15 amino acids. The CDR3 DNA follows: TGCGCCAGCAGCTCCCGACAGGGATCCATCTACGAGCAGTACTTC. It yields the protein CASSSRQGSIYEQYF.

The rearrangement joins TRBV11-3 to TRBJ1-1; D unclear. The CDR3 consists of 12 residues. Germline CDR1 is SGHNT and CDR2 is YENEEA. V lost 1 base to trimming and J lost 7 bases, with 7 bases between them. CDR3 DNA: TGTGCCAGCAGCTTAGTCGACAATGAAGCTTTCTTT. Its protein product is CASSLVDNEAFF.